Detailed here is one T cell receptor (beta chain). This CDR3 comprises 14 residues. Germline V gene sequence: CDR1 MNHEY, CDR2 SVGAGI. V dropped 0 bases and J dropped 7 bases, with 12 bases sitting between them. This table comes from immunoSEQ multiplex PCR, and its TCRdb copy is limited to in-frame clones, with some not included. The data hold around 92,000 clones, with over 80% observed a single time. The data stem from a study of T cell changes during pregnancy in multiple sclerosis. The origin of this receptor is a female donor with multiple sclerosis, enrolled in a pregnancy study. This rearrangement joins TRBV6-5 to TRBJ1-2; the D is unclear. This material consisted of peripheral blood, taken in the first trimester of pregnancy. CDR3 nucleotide sequence: TGTGCCAGCAGTTACTCCCCGAGATCGGGTGGCTACACCTTC. As protein: CASSYSPRSGGYTF.